These 9 T cell receptor beta chains were all obtained from the same sample, sequenced in a study of beta chain features in type 1 diabetes (dated by TCRdb to 2016 to 2019). The method behind the library was the immunoSEQ multiplex PCR assay. The entire amount of isolated RNA was reverse transcribed using the High Capacity cDNA Reverse Transcription Kit, so the sequenced TCRB transcripts were expressed ones. TCRdb limited this immuneACCESS table to in-frame rearrangements with V and J called. A share of clones is missing; checked studies link under half to unresolved V genes, and the rest is unexplained. Here the sample has a few hundred thousand clones; over 13% occur a single time. More than 0.015% of the sample belongs to the ten largest clones. The sequencing sample was made of naive CD4+ T cells from blood. In the paper's terms, the cell subset or site label means: true naive CD4+ T cells. These TCRs come from a young woman in good health.

This clone was recorded a few times. This sequence joins TRBV15 and TRBJ1-5; TRBD1 might be the D (5 bases). Trimming removed 0 bases at V and 4 bases at J, with 7 bases between. The CDR3 length is 14 residues. Per the germline V gene, CDR1 is LNHNV and CDR2 is YYDKDF (reference sequence). The DNA of the CDR3 is TGTGCCACCAGCAGAGATCAGGGAAATCAGCCCCAGCATTTT. This encodes CATSRDQGNQPQHF.

There are a few counts of this clone. This chain links TRBV30 with TRBJ2-7, with a weak D call TRBD2 (6 bases). This CDR3 is 13 amino acids long. In germline, CDR1 is GTSNPN, CDR2 SVGIG (reference sequence). V was clipped by 4 bases and J by 2 bases, with 12 bases between them. The CDR3 is CAWKRGGTYEQYF. As DNA, the CDR3 is TGTGCCTGGAAGAGAGGAGGGACCTACGAGCAGTACTTC.

This clone was counted between two and nine times. The V gene is TRBV15, the J gene TRBJ2-1; D is possibly TRBD2 (6 bases). V was clipped by 1 base and J by 8 bases, with 12 bases between them. Germline CDR1 reads LNHNV; CDR2 reads YYDKDF (reference sequence). The CDR3 totals 14 residues. Here the CDR3 reads CATSRVIAADEQFF. The CDR3 region has the DNA TGTGCCACCAGCAGAGTCATAGCGGCGGATGAGCAGTTCTTC.

V usage is TRBV5-1 and J usage is TRBJ1-2; TRBD1 aligns across 11 bases. The CDR3 consists of 15 residues. Germline V gene data show CDR1 as SGHRS and CDR2 as YFSETQ. The V segment lost 4 bases and the J segment 3 bases; nucleotides outside the gene matches: 5. The DNA for the CDR3 is TGCGCCAGCAGCAAGGACAGGGGGCGCGACTATGGCTACACCTTC. Translation gives CASSKDRGRDYGYTF.

V is TRBV7-9 and J is TRBJ2-5, with 10 bases that match TRBD1. J lost 5 bases, V lost 3 bases, and 3 bases had no gene match. Germline-derived CDR1 and CDR2 are SEHNR and FQNEAQ (reference sequence). This CDR3 is 14 amino acids long. CDR3 amino acids: CASSLGQGTETQYF. The CDR3, as DNA: TGTGCCAGCAGCTTGGGACAGGGGACGGAGACCCAGTACTTC. The whole variable domain, filled in from reference TRBV7-9 and TRBJ2-5, reads DTGVSQNPRHKITKRGQNVTFRCDPISEHNRLYWYRQTLGQGPEFLTYFQNEAQLEKSRLLSDRFSAERPKGSFSTLEIQRTEQGDSAMYLCASSLGQGTETQYFGPGTRLLVL.

This clone has more than one count but fewer than ten. This chain uses TRBV5-4 with TRBJ2-3, with D possibly TRBD1 on 6 matching bases. CDR3 size: 16 residues. Germline V lookup: CDR1 SGHNT, CDR2 YYREEE (reference sequence). Trimming took 0 bases from V and 4 from J, leaving 15 bases between them. CDR3 sequence reads: CASSLEGHTRADTQYF. The CDR3 DNA follows: TGTGCCAGCAGCTTGGAGGGACACACTAGGGCAGATACGCAGTATTTT.

This clone was counted a few times. The chain employs TRBV18 and TRBJ2-2, with unresolved D. Between the trimmed V and J ends, which lost 6 bases and 0 bases, there was a span of 5 bases. This CDR3 has 13 residues. Germline CDR1 reads KGHSH; CDR2 reads LQKENI. CDR3 nucleotide sequence: TGTGCCAGCTCCGGTTCGAACACCGGGGAGCTGTTTTTT. This translates into CASSGSNTGELFF.

Only a few counts were recorded for this clone. The chain joins TRBV5-1 to TRBJ1-1; a weak D match, TRBD1 (5 bases). Germline V gene lookup returns CDR1 SGHRS and CDR2 YFSETQ. V lost 4 bases, J lost 5 bases, and 21 bases lay in between. CDR3 length: 16 residues. As DNA, the CDR3 is TGCGCCAGCAGCCGGGGAGGGATTGAGGGACGAACTGAAGCTTTCTTT. Translating gives CASSRGGIEGRTEAFF.

This clone has just one count. V and J are TRBV7-2 and TRBJ2-5, with 13 bases identical to TRBD2. Germline V gene data show CDR1 as SGHTA and CDR2 as FQGNSA. V was clipped by 5 bases and J by 4 bases; unmatched bases: 7. The CDR3 sequence is 16 residues long. The CDR3 loop is CASSPPGLAGIETQYF. CDR3 coding DNA: TGTGCCAGCAGCCCGCCGGGACTAGCGGGAATAGAGACCCAGTACTTC.